This T cell receptor beta chain was recorded in a study of OX40 agonist ivuxolimab in advanced cancers. On the study more broadly: Ivuxolimab, an agonistic anti-OX40 (CD134) antibody, was given to patients. General study results and limits: By week 6 at 0.1 to 3.0 mg/kg, blood CD4+ and CD8+ T cells had expanded clonally.

Profiling relied on immunoSEQ multiplex PCR, and the TCRdb table lists in-frame clones only, not all of them. In the table there are 70,000 or so clones, 90% of which are singletons. With respect to this clone: Its antigen is currently unknown.

This CDR3 has 14 residues. Per germline, CDR1 LNHNV and CDR2 YYDKDF (reference sequence). Trimming pared 0 bases from V and 1 base from J, leaving 6 bases between. The sample was CD4+ or CD8+ T cells sorted from blood, taken in a trial of the OX40 agonist ivuxolimab. This rearrangement joins TRBV15 to TRBJ2-5; D gene ambiguous. The TCR was taken from an adult with an advanced solid tumor such as melanoma, head and neck, liver or kidney cancer. Here the CDR3 reads CATSRDRPQETQYF. The CDR3, as DNA: TGTGCCACCAGCAGAGACAGACCCCAAGAGACCCAGTACTTC.